The 23 T cell receptor beta chains in this list originate from one sample, sequenced in a study of blood T cell repertoires in COVID-19. Sequencing used immunoSEQ multiplex PCR; TCRdb keeps in-frame clones, though not all of them. The sample contains roughly 96,000 clones, roughly 82% of which appear only once. The sequenced material came from peripheral blood. The origin of the receptors is a man older than 75 with acute or convalescent COVID-19.

The chain joins TRBV5-5 to TRBJ2-3; D is possibly TRBD1 (5 bases). The length of the CDR3 is 17 residues. Germline assignment: CDR1 SGHKS and CDR2 YYEKEE (reference sequence). The V end lost 1 base, the J end lost 0 bases, and 15 bases lay between the germline ends. For the CDR3, the DNA is TGTGCCAGCAGCTTGTTGCCGACAGTATCTAGCACAGATACGCAGTATTTT. This encodes CASSLLPTVSSTDTQYF.

This chain connects TRBV4-3 to TRBJ1-6; D gene uncertain. This CDR3 region has 19 residues. Per the germline V gene, CDR1 is LGHNA and CDR2 is YSLEER. Trimming removed 4 bases at V and 0 bases at J, with 19 bases between. CDR3 loop: CASSPSKGGPSSYNSPLHF. The CDR3 region has the DNA TGCGCCAGCAGCCCAAGTAAAGGCGGTCCTAGCTCCTATAATTCACCCCTCCACTTT.

This clone has just a few counts. V gene TRBV10-1 combines with J gene TRBJ1-1; 9 nucleotides line up with TRBD1. The CDR3 spans 15 residues. V shed 3 bases and J 1 base; nucleotides not matched to a gene: 3. CDR1 WNHNN and CDR2 SYGVQD come from the germline V gene (reference sequence). The CDR3 DNA sequence: TGCGCCAGCAGTGACCCGGACAGGGGGAACACTGAAGCTTTCTTT. Residues: CASSDPDRGNTEAFF.

The gene calls are TRBV3-1 (or the pseudogene TRBV3-2) and TRBJ1-2, with TRBD1 matching over 10 bases. The CDR3 consists of 15 residues. V shed 3 bases, J shed 4 bases, and the junction held 5 bases outside the gene matches. Germline assignment: CDR1 LGHDT and CDR2 YNNKEL (reference sequence). The CDR3 DNA is TGTGCCAGCAGCCAGGGACAGGGGAGTATCTATGGCTACACCTTC. Translating it yields CASSQGQGSIYGYTF.

The chain is built from TRBV18 and TRBJ1-1; 9 bases line up with TRBD1. Germline values: CDR1 KGHSH, CDR2 LQKENI. The CDR3 has 14 residues. V lost 8 bases, J lost 1 base, and 5 bases stayed unmatched. CDR3 sequence: CASRRDRENTEAFF. The CDR3 DNA reads as TGTGCCAGCCGCCGGGACAGGGAGAACACTGAAGCTTTCTTT.

The chain has TRBV7-2 and TRBJ1-5; 8 nucleotides match TRBD1. Germline V gives CDR1 SGHTA, CDR2 FQGNSA. V lost 0 bases and J lost 7; bases outside the gene matches: 11. This CDR3 contains 17 residues. The CDR3 sequence is CASSLAGGRTGSQPQHF. The CDR3 DNA reads as TGTGCCAGCAGCTTAGCGGGGGGAAGGACAGGGTCGCAGCCCCAGCATTTT.

The CDR3 region is CASKGPGQGRFYGYTF. For the CDR3, the DNA is TGTGCCAGCAAGGGCCCCGGCCAGGGTAGGTTCTATGGCTACACCTTC. The chain employs TRBV6-4 and TRBJ1-2; D may be TRBD1 (5 bases). Germline V gives CDR1 MRHNA, CDR2 SNTAGT. Trimming cost V 7 bases and J 4 bases, with 22 bases left between them. This CDR3 is 16 amino acids long.

The chain is built from TRBV6-2 or TRBV6-3 and TRBJ1-6, with 9 positions matching TRBD1. Per germline, CDR1 MNHEY and CDR2 SVGEGT. Germline trimming cut 7 bases from V and 8 bases from J; bases unmatched to any gene: 9. This CDR3 spans 15 amino acids. CDR3 in DNA: TGTGCCAGCACCCCGGAGGGACAGGGCTATTCACCCCTCCACTTT. It codes for CASTPEGQGYSPLHF.

A few counts support this clone. This rearrangement joins TRBV7-9 to TRBJ1-5; TRBD1 agrees at 7 bases. The CDR3 sequence is 14 residues long. Germline V gives CDR1 SEHNR, CDR2 FQNEAQ (reference sequence). Germline trimming cut 4 bases from V and 3 bases from J; bases unmatched to any gene: 3. Here the CDR3 DNA reads TGTGCCAGCAGCTCTACAGGGGACAATCAGCCCCAGCATTTT. This translates into CASSSTGDNQPQHF.

This chain joins TRBV10-2 and TRBJ1-4; 9 positions agree with TRBD1. Losses at the gene ends were 0 bases for V and 7 bases for J; bases not matched to a gene: 9. Germline-derived CDR1 and CDR2 are WSHSY and SAAADI. The CDR3 is made up of 17 amino acids. CDR3 sequence reads: CASSESGGQGSGEKLFF. The DNA of the CDR3 is TGCGCCAGCAGTGAGTCGGGGGGACAGGGCTCCGGTGAAAAACTGTTTTTT.

The V and J genes are TRBV9 and TRBJ2-2; the D is unclear. CDR1 and CDR2 (germline): SGDLS, YYNGEE. The CDR3 consists of 13 residues. V was clipped by 0 bases and J by 4 bases, with 4 bases between them. This chain's CDR3 is CASSVVSTGELFF. The CDR3 DNA sequence: TGTGCCAGCAGCGTAGTTAGCACCGGGGAGCTGTTTTTT.

The chain joins TRBV28 to TRBJ2-7, with TRBD2 as a possible D gene (6 bases). Looked up from germline, CDR1 is MDHEN and CDR2 is SYDVKM. V was trimmed by 5 bases and J by 0 bases, leaving 14 bases between them. The CDR3 sequence is 15 residues long. Written as DNA, the CDR3 is TGTGCCAGCAGTCGTAGCGGAGCGGCCTCCTACGAGCAGTACTTC. Translating it yields CASSRSGAASYEQYF. Filled out from reference TRBV28 and TRBJ2-7, the complete variable domain reads DVKVTQSSRYLVKRTGEKVFLECVQDMDHENMFWYRQDPGLGLRLIYFSYDVKMKEKGDIPEGYSVSREKKERFSLILESASTNQTSMYLCASSRSGAASYEQYFGPGTRLTVT.

The chain carries TRBV18 and TRBJ1-2; D may be TRBD1 (5 bases). V lost 5 bases and J 2 bases, leaving 9 bases between the germline ends. Per the germline V gene, CDR1 is KGHSH and CDR2 is LQKENI. This CDR3 is built from 13 residues. The CDR3 reads CASSSQGNYGYTF. The CDR3 coding sequence is TGTGCCAGCTCATCCCAGGGAAACTATGGCTACACCTTC.

The V gene is TRBV4-1, the J gene TRBJ2-3; 10 bases are shared with TRBD2. The V and J ends lost 0 bases and 0 bases, in that order; junction bases with no gene match: 6. The CDR3 spans 18 residues. Germline CDR1 reads MGHRA; CDR2 reads YSYEKL. The CDR3 DNA is TGCGCCAGCAGCCAAGATTGGACTAGCGGAACAAGCACAGATACGCAGTATTTT. As protein: CASSQDWTSGTSTDTQYF.

This chain links TRBV6-5 with TRBJ2-1; no clear D gene. The length of the CDR3 is 11 residues. Germline V lookup: CDR1 MNHEY, CDR2 SVGAGI. The V and J ends lost 6 bases and 4 bases respectively, with 4 bases between them. The CDR3 loop reads CASSNYNEQFF. The CDR3 coding sequence is TGTGCCAGCAGCAATTACAATGAGCAGTTCTTC.

The chain links TRBV10-2 to TRBJ1-2, with D perhaps TRBD1 (6 bases). The length of the CDR3 is 12 residues. V was cut by 7 bases and J by 5 bases, with 11 bases left in between. CDR1 and CDR2 (germline): WSHSY, SAAADI. CDR3 sequence: CASMGARYGYTF. CDR3 in DNA: TGCGCCAGCATGGGGGCGCGGTATGGCTACACCTTC.

This chain links TRBV29-1 with TRBJ2-1, with TRBD2 as a possible D gene (5 bases). The germline V gene has CDR1 SQVTM and CDR2 ANQGSEA. CDR3 length equals 14 residues. Trimming left V 7 bases short and J 6 bases short, with 19 bases between. CDR3 nucleotides: TGCAGCGCCCTAAAAAGGGAAGGGAGCAATGAGCAGTTCTTC. Protein: CSALKREGSNEQFF.

J is TRBJ2-7 and V is TRBV29-1; 9 bases fit TRBD1. The germline V gene encodes CDR1 SQVTM and CDR2 ANQGSEA. V dropped 7 bases and J dropped 5; count of bases not matched to a gene: 9. The CDR3 contains 13 residues. The CDR3 nucleotides read TGCAGCGCCTCGGGGACAGGGTACGACGAGCAGTACTTC. The encoded protein is CSASGTGYDEQYF.

This clone was seen a few times. The chain combines TRBV19 with TRBJ2-3, with 13 bases lining up with TRBD2. CDR3 length equals 18 residues. Trimming removed 0 bases from V and 2 bases from J; junction bases left unmatched: 5. Germline-derived CDR1 and CDR2 are LNHDA and SQIVND (reference sequence). CDR3 region: CASSIDGLAGVHTDTQYF. In DNA, the CDR3 is TGTGCCAGTAGTATAGATGGACTAGCGGGGGTCCACACAGATACGCAGTATTTT.

V gene TRBV11-2 combines with J gene TRBJ2-5; 7 bases agree with TRBD2. Trimming at V came to 1 base and at J to 5 bases, leaving 4 bases not matched to a gene. The CDR3 contains 14 residues. In germline, CDR1 is SGHAT, CDR2 FQNNGV. The CDR3 protein is CASSLAGGGETQYF. The CDR3 nucleotides read TGTGCCAGCAGCTTAGCGGGAGGTGGTGAGACCCAGTACTTC.

V usage is TRBV19 and J usage is TRBJ2-7; 9 nucleotides match TRBD2. J lost 1 base, V lost 4 bases, and 17 bases had no gene match. CDR3 length: 19 residues. The V gene's germline CDR1 is LNHDA and CDR2 SQIVND (reference sequence). This chain's CDR3 is CASSSGIVASGVKSYEQYF. The CDR3 DNA follows: TGTGCCAGTAGTAGTGGGATAGTGGCTAGCGGGGTGAAATCCTACGAGCAGTACTTC.

The chain couples TRBV4-3 to TRBJ2-1, with D possibly being TRBD2 (5 bases). CDR3 length: 16 residues. The germline V gene encodes CDR1 LGHNA and CDR2 YSLEER. V shed 0 bases and J shed 4 bases, with 13 bases lying between them. The CDR3 coding sequence is TGCGCCAGCAGCCAAGATCTCGGACTCCCTTACAATGAGCAGTTCTTC. Its translation is CASSQDLGLPYNEQFF.

V and J are TRBV29-1 and TRBJ2-7; D gene ambiguous. Trimming cost V 1 base and J 8 bases, with 9 bases left between them. Germline-derived CDR1 and CDR2 are SQVTM and ANQGSEA. There are 11 residues in the CDR3. DNA for the CDR3: TGCAGCGTTGAAGGAGAACTAAAGCAGTACTTC. Encoded protein: CSVEGELKQYF.